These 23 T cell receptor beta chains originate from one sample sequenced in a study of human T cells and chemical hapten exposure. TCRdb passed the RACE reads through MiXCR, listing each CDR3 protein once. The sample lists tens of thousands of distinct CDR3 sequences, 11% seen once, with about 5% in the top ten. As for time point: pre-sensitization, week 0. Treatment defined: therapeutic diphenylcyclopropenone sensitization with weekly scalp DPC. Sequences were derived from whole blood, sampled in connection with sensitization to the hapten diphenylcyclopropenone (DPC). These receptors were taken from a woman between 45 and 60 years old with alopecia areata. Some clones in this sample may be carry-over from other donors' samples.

In nucleotides, the CDR3 is TGTGCCAGCAGTTACGCGTCGGGCGGGGGGGAGCTGTTTTTT. It yields the protein CASSYASGGGELFF. The gene calls are TRBV6-5 and TRBJ2-2; perhaps TRBD2 as D (5 bases). The CDR3 is made up of 14 amino acids. V was shortened by 2 bases and J by 8 bases, with 12 bases between the two germline ends. Per the germline V gene, CDR1 is MNHEY and CDR2 is SVGAGI.

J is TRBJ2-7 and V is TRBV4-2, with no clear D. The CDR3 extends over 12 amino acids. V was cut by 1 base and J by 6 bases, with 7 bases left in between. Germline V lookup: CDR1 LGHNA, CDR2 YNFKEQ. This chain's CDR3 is CASSQGFSEQYF. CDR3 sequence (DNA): TGTGCCAGCAGCCAAGGTTTCTCCGAGCAGTACTTC.

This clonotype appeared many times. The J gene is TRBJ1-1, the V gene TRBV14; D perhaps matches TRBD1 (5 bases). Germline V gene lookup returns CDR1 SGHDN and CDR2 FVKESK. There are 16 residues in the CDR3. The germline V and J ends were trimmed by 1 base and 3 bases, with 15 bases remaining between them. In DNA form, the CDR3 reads TGTGCCAGCAGCCAAGGGGGCGGGACGGACGACACTGAAGCTTTCTTT. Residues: CASSQGGGTDDTEAFF.

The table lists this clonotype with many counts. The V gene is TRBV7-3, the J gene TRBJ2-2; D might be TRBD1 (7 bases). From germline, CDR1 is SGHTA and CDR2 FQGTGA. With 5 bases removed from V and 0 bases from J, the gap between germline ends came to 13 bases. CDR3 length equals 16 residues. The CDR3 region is CASSPQGRTNTGELFF. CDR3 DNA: TGTGCCAGCAGCCCACAGGGGAGGACGAACACCGGGGAGCTGTTTTTT.

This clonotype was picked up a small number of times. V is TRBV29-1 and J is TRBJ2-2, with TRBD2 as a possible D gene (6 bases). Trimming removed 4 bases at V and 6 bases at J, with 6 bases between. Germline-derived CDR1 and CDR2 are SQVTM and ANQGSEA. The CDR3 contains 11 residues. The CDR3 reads CSVGEAGELFF. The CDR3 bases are TGCAGCGTTGGGGAGGCCGGGGAGCTGTTTTTT.

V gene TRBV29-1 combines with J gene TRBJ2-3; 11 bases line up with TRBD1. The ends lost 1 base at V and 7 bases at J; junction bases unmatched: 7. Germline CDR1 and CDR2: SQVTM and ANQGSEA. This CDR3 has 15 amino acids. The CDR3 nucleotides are TGCAGCGTTGAAGCGGGACAGGGGGTGGTGAATACGCAGTATTTT. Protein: CSVEAGQGVVNTQYF.

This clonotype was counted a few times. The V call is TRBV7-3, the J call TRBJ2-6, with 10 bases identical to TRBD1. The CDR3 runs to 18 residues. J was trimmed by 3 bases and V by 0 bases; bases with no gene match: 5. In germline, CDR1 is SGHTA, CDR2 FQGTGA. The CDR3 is CASSLTPTGGFGANVLTF. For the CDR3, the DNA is TGTGCCAGCAGCTTAACCCCGACAGGGGGCTTTGGGGCCAACGTCCTGACTTTC. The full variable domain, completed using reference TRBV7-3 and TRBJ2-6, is GAGVSQTPSNKVTEKGKYVELRCDPISGHTALYWYRQSLGQGPEFLIYFQGTGAADDSGLPNDRFFAVRPEGSVSTLKIQRTERGDSAVYLCASSLTPTGGFGANVLTFGAGSRLTVL.

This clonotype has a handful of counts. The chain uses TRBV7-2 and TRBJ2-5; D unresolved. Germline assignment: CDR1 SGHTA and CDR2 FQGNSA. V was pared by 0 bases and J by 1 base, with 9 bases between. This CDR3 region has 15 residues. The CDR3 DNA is TGTGCCAGCAGCTTAGCGTGGTCGGCCCAAGAGACCCAGTACTTC. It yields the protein CASSLAWSAQETQYF.

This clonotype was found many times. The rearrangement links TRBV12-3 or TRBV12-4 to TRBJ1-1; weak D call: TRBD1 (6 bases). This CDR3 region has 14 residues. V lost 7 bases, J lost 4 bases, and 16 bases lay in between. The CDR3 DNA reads TGTGCCAGCACCCGAGGGGGAATGGTCACTGAAGCTTTCTTT. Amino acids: CASTRGGMVTEAFF.

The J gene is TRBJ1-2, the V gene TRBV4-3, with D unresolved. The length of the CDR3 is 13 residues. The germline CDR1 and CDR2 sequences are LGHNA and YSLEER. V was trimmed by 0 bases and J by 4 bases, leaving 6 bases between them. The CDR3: CASSQEQSYGYTF. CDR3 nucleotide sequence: TGCGCCAGCAGCCAAGAGCAATCCTATGGCTACACCTTC.

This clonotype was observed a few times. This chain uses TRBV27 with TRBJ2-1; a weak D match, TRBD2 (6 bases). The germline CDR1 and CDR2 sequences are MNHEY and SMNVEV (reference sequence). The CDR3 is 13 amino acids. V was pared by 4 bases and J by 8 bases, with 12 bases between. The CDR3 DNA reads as TGTGCCAGCAGTTGGGACTCGCGAGATGAGCAGTTCTTC. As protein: CASSWDSRDEQFF.

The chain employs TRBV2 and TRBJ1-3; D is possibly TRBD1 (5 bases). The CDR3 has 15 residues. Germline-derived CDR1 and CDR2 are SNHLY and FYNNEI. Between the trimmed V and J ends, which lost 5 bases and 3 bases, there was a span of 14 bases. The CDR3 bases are TGTGCCAGCAGTCTCGTCGGGGCCCTTGGAAACACCATATATTTT. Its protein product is CASSLVGALGNTIYF. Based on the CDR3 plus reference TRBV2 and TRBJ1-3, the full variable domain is EPEVTQTPSHQVTQMGQEVILRCVPISNHLYFYWYRQILGQKVEFLVSFYNNEISEKSEIFDDQFSVERPDGSNFTLKIRSTKLEDSAMYFCASSLVGALGNTIYFGEGSWLTVV.

CDR3 bases: TGTGCCAGCAGCCAAGCCGGAGCCGGCCCCCACAATGAGCAGTTCTTC. It yields the protein CASSQAGAGPHNEQFF. The rearrangement links TRBV14 to TRBJ2-1, with D unresolved. This CDR3 region has 16 residues. Trimming cost V 1 base and J 5 bases, with 15 bases left between them. Germline CDR1 and CDR2: SGHDN and FVKESK.

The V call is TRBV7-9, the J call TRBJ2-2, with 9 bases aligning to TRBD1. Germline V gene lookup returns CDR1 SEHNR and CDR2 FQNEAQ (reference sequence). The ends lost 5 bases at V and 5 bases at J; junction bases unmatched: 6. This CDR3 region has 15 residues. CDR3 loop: CASSPRGTGTGELFF. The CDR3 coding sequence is TGTGCCAGCAGCCCCAGGGGGACAGGGACCGGGGAGCTGTTTTTT.

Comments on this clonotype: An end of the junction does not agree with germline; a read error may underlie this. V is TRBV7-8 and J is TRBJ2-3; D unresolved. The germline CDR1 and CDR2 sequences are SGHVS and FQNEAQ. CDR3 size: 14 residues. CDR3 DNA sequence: TGTGCCAGCAGCAACGCCCGAGGCAAAAATACGCTGTATTTT. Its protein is CASSNARGKNTLYF.

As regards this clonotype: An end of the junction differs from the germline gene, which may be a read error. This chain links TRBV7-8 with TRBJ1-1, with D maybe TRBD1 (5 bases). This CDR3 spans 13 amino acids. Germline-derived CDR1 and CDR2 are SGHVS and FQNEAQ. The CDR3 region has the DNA TGTGCCAGCAGCTTAGCGCAGGGATACGAAGTTTTCTTT. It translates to CASSLAQGYEVFF.

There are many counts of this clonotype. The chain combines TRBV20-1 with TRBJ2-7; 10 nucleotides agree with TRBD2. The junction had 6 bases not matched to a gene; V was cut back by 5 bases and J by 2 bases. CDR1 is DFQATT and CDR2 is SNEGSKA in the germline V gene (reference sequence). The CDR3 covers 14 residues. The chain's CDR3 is CSAFTGTSAYEQYF. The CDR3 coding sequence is TGCAGTGCTTTTACCGGGACTAGCGCCTACGAGCAGTACTTC.

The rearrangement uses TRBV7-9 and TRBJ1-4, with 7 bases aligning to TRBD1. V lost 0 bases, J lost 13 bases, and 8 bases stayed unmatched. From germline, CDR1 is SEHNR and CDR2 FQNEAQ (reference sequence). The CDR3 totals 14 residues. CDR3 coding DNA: TGTGCCAGCAGCTTAGCTAATGATAACAGGGGACTGTTTTTT. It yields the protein CASSLANDNRGLFF.

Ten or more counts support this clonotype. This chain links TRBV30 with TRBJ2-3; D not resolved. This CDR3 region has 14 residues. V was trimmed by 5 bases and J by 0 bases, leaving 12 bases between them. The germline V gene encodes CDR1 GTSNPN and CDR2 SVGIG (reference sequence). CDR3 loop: CAWAGTPSTDTQYF. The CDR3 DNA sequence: TGTGCCTGGGCAGGAACCCCGAGCACAGATACGCAGTATTTT.

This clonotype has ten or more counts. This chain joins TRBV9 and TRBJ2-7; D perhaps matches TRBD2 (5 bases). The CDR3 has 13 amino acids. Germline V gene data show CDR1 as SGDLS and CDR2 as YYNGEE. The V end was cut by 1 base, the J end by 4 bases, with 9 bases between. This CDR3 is CASSVRTGYEQYF. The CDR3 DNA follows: TGTGCCAGCAGCGTACGGACTGGATACGAGCAGTACTTC.

The CDR3 DNA reads TGTGCCAGCAGGCCGAGGGGAACCGGGCCTAAGGTTCAGTACTTC. Its translation is CASRPRGTGPKVQYF. The J gene is TRBJ2-4, the V gene TRBV6-1; D tentatively reads TRBD1 or TRBD2 (5 bases each). Germline V gene sequence: CDR1 MNHNS, CDR2 SASEGT. This CDR3 contains 15 residues. Trimming shortened V by 6 bases and J by 11 bases, and 23 bases separated the two germline ends.

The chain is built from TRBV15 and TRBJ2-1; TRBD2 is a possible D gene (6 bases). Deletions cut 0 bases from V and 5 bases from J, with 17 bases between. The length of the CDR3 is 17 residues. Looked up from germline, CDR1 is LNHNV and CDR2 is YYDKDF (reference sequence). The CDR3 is CATSREKLAGTHNEQFF. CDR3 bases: TGTGCCACCAGCAGAGAGAAACTGGCGGGGACGCACAATGAGCAGTTCTTC.

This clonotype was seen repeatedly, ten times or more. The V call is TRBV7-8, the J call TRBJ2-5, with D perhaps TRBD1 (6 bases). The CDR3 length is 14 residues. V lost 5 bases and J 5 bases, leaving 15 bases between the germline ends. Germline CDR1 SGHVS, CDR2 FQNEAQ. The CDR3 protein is CASSPGSGHETQYF. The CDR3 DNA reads TGTGCCAGCAGCCCTGGCTCGGGACACGAGACCCAGTACTTC.